A single sample gave rise to the 32 T cell receptor beta chains below, sequenced in a study of T-cell reconstitution after alpha-beta-depleted transplantation in children. Their recognized antigens are unknown. Notes on the study in general: Fresh T-cell production supplied most of the T-cell counts and diversity seen one year after transplant.

Preparation of the TCRbeta library was carried out with unique molecular identifiers. TCRdb called the PCR reads again in MiXCR, with one record for every CDR3 protein. The sample shows some 300,000 distinct CDR3 sequences, 7.5% to 9% of them seen only once. Material: peripheral blood, obtained 360 days after TCRalphabeta/CD19-depleted stem cell transplant. The receptors originated from a female patient between 2 and 15 years old who had a stem cell transplant for Fanconi anemia, so the T cells may come from the graft donor.

In its sample, this clonotype was seen many times. The chain recombines TRBV10-3 with TRBJ2-5; TRBD1 matches at 7 bases. Germline CDR1 is ENHRY and CDR2 is SYGVKD. CDR3 length: 13 amino acids. Trimming at V came to 8 bases and at J to 5 bases, leaving 8 bases not matched to a gene. CDR3 amino acids: CAIHSRGCETQYF. CDR3 bases: TGTGCCATCCATAGCAGGGGGTGTGAGACCCAGTACTTC.

This clonotype was seen a handful of times. The chain combines TRBV13 with TRBJ2-7; D unclear. The ends were cut back, 7 bases at V and 2 bases at J, with 9 bases in the middle. The CDR3 covers 12 residues. Germline CDR1 and CDR2: PRHDT and FYEKMQ (reference sequence). The CDR3 region is CASTSDPYEQYF. CDR3 DNA sequence: TGTGCCAGCACTTCCGATCCCTACGAGCAGTACTTC. Combining the CDR3 with reference TRBV13 and TRBJ2-7 gives the whole variable domain AAGVIQSPRHLIKEKRETATLKCYPIPRHDTVYWYQQGPGQDPQFLISFYEKMQSDKGSIPDRFSAQQFSDYHSELNMSSLELGDSALYFCASTSDPYEQYFGPGTRLTVT.

This clonotype was seen more than once but under ten times. The J gene is TRBJ2-7, the V gene TRBV5-5; D is perhaps TRBD1 or TRBD2 (5 bases each). Per the germline V gene, CDR1 is SGHKS and CDR2 is YYEKEE (reference sequence). The V gene lost 4 bases and the J gene lost 1 base, with 12 bases spanning the gap. The CDR3 extends over 14 amino acids. CDR3 nucleotide sequence: TGTGCCAGCAGCACGTCGTGGGGGTCCTACGAGCAGTACTTC. Protein product: CASSTSWGSYEQYF.

This clonotype came up many times. The chain uses TRBV20-1 and TRBJ1-2; 10 bases fit TRBD1. The CDR3 totals 11 residues. The ends lost 6 bases at V and 8 bases at J; junction bases unmatched: 3. Germline-derived CDR1 and CDR2 are DFQATT and SNEGSKA (reference sequence). The CDR3 DNA sequence: TGCAGTGCGCGGGACAGGGGAGGCTACACCTTC. Amino acids: CSARDRGGYTF.

The gene calls are TRBV7-2 and TRBJ2-7; 9 nucleotides align to TRBD1. Germline lookup yields CDR1 SGHTA and CDR2 FQGNSA. CDR3 length equals 14 residues. J lost 3 bases, V lost 5 bases, and 5 bases had no gene match. Here the CDR3 reads CASSRGTGIYEQYF. CDR3 in DNA: TGTGCCAGCAGCCGCGGGACAGGGATCTACGAGCAGTACTTC. Drawing the rest from reference TRBV7-2 and TRBJ2-7, the complete variable domain is GAGVSQSPSNKVTEKGKDVELRCDPISGHTALYWYRQSLGQGLEFLIYFQGNSAPDKSGLPSDRFSAERTGGSVSTLTIQRTQQEDSAVYLCASSRGTGIYEQYFGPGTRLTVT.

In its sample, this clonotype was seen a few times. The J gene is TRBJ2-6, the V gene TRBV3-1, with D possibly matching TRBD1 (5 bases). The germline gives CDR1 LGHDT, CDR2 YNNKEL (reference sequence). The CDR3 consists of 15 residues. Trimming took off 2 bases at V and 4 bases at J, with 9 bases between the two ends. The CDR3 loop is CASSQQGSGANVLTF. The CDR3 DNA sequence: TGTGCCAGCAGCCAACAGGGTTCAGGGGCCAACGTCCTGACTTTC.

The gene calls are TRBV2 and TRBJ2-1; D gene unclear. V lost 6 bases to trimming and J lost 6 bases, with 9 bases between them. The germline CDR1 and CDR2 sequences are SNHLY and FYNNEI. This CDR3 is built from 12 residues. This chain's CDR3 is CASSLRLNEQFF. The CDR3 DNA sequence: TGTGCCAGCAGCCTAAGACTCAATGAGCAGTTCTTC.

At least ten counts were recorded for this clonotype. The V and J genes are TRBV27 and TRBJ1-5; perhaps TRBD1 as D (5 bases). V dropped 7 bases and J dropped 2 bases, with 9 bases sitting between them. Germline lookup yields CDR1 MNHEY and CDR2 SMNVEV (reference sequence). The CDR3 extends over 13 amino acids. CDR3 in DNA: TGTGCCAGCAAAATGGGGCGCAATCAGCCCCAGCATTTT. It codes for CASKMGRNQPQHF.

There are many counts of this clonotype. The V gene is TRBV5-1, the J gene TRBJ1-1; TRBD1 matches at 9 bases. CDR3 length equals 14 residues. J lost 6 bases, V lost 2 bases, and 5 bases had no gene match. The germline V gene encodes CDR1 SGHRS and CDR2 YFSETQ. CDR3 sequence: CASSLTGGAPEAFF. In nucleotides, the CDR3 is TGCGCCAGCAGCTTAACAGGGGGCGCCCCTGAAGCTTTCTTT.

This clonotype was counted a few times. The genes are TRBV15 and TRBJ2-7, with D uncertain. Germline values: CDR1 LNHNV, CDR2 YYDKDF (reference sequence). The CDR3 is made up of 13 amino acids. Trimming took off 1 base at V and 3 bases at J, with 7 bases between the two ends. The CDR3 sequence is CATSRAPGYEQYF. Here the CDR3 DNA reads TGTGCCACCAGCAGAGCACCAGGCTACGAGCAGTACTTC.

This clonotype was counted many times. This rearrangement joins TRBV5-1 to TRBJ2-4; 9 nucleotides align to TRBD1. Germline CDR1 reads SGHRS; CDR2 reads YFSETQ. This CDR3 is built from 17 residues. After removal of 4 bases from V and 7 bases from J, the junction contained 15 bases not matched to a gene. The CDR3 reads CASSPGLGGQGRNIQYF. In DNA, the CDR3 is TGCGCCAGCAGCCCCGGTCTCGGGGGACAGGGAAGGAACATTCAGTACTTC.

The chain has TRBV20-1 and TRBJ2-3; 10 nucleotides line up with TRBD2. After removal of 8 bases from V and 0 bases from J, the junction contained 14 bases not matched to a gene. The CDR3 runs 17 residues. CDR1 is DFQATT, CDR2 SNEGSKA, per germline (reference sequence). CDR3 sequence (DNA): TGCAGTCCCCTCAGACTAGCGGGCGGAGGTAGCACAGATACGCAGTATTTT. It codes for CSPLRLAGGGSTDTQYF.

This clonotype came up many times. V usage is TRBV12-3 or TRBV12-4 and J usage is TRBJ2-3; 14 nucleotides align to TRBD2. The length of the CDR3 is 15 residues. The trim removed 5 bases at V and 5 bases at J, leaving 3 bases unmatched. CDR3 sequence (DNA): TGTGCCAGCAGTCTGACTAGCGGGGGGGGAGATACGCAGTATTTT. Protein: CASSLTSGGGDTQYF.

This clonotype was seen many times. V usage is TRBV10-3 and J usage is TRBJ2-7; TRBD1 is a possible D gene (6 bases). The V gene lost 6 bases and the J gene lost 0 bases, with 9 bases spanning the gap. CDR3 size: 13 residues. Looked up from germline, CDR1 is ENHRY and CDR2 is SYGVKD. The CDR3 coding sequence is TGTGCCATCAGGGACAGAACCTCCTACGAGCAGTACTTC. The encoded protein is CAIRDRTSYEQYF.

Many counts were recorded for this clonotype. The chain joins TRBV25-1 to TRBJ2-3; D not resolved. The length of the CDR3 is 14 residues. V was clipped by 4 bases and J by 2 bases, with 10 bases between them. From germline, CDR1 is MGHDK and CDR2 SYGVNS. CDR3 bases: TGTGCCAGCAGTGCCGCCACCTCCACAGATACGCAGTATTTT. Protein sequence: CASSAATSTDTQYF.

This clonotype has ten or more counts. The chain combines TRBV6-1 with TRBJ2-5, with 7 bases matching TRBD1. The CDR3 sequence is 15 residues long. Germline CDR1 is MNHNS and CDR2 is SASEGT. V lost 5 bases, J lost 4 bases, and 10 bases stayed unmatched. The CDR3 DNA sequence: TGTGCCAGCAGTCGGGCCTCGACAGGGAGAGAGACCCAGTACTTC. Amino acids: CASSRASTGRETQYF.

This clonotype has ten or more counts. The rearrangement uses TRBV3-1 and TRBJ2-1; D uncertain. Trimming removed 3 bases from V and 3 bases from J, with 6 bases in between. This CDR3 is 13 amino acids long. The germline gives CDR1 LGHDT, CDR2 YNNKEL (reference sequence). CDR3 nucleotides: TGTGCCAGCAGCCACTACAGCTACAATGAGCAGTTCTTC. It codes for CASSHYSYNEQFF.

V gene TRBV28 combines with J gene TRBJ2-5; the D call may be TRBD1 or TRBD2 (7 bases each). CDR1 MDHEN and CDR2 SYDVKM come from the germline V gene. V was pared by 10 bases and J by 5 bases, with 17 bases between. The CDR3 has 13 residues. The CDR3 DNA follows: TGTGCCACCTCGGGGGGAGGGGGCGAGACCCAGTACTTC. Protein product: CATSGGGGETQYF.

For the CDR3, the DNA is TGTGCCAGCAGCGAGACAGAGGTCTCCTACAATGAGCAGTTCTTC. Protein sequence: CASSETEVSYNEQFF. The J gene is TRBJ2-1, the V gene TRBV3-1, with TRBD1 as a possible D gene (5 bases). Germline V gene lookup returns CDR1 LGHDT and CDR2 YNNKEL (reference sequence). Trimming removed 5 bases at V and 0 bases at J, with 11 bases between. The CDR3 spans 15 residues.

This clonotype was seen repeatedly, ten times or more. The chain links TRBV5-1 to TRBJ2-3, with D possibly being TRBD1 (5 bases). Germline CDR1 and CDR2: SGHRS and YFSETQ. The CDR3 totals 12 residues. With 0 bases removed from V and 10 bases from J, the gap between germline ends came to 9 bases. The CDR3 DNA reads as TGCGCCAGCAGCTTGGAAGGGGTTGCGCAGTATTTT. Amino acid sequence: CASSLEGVAQYF.

This clonotype appeared a few times. The chain combines TRBV7-9 with TRBJ2-7; weak D call: TRBD2 (7 bases). The V gene's germline CDR1 is SEHNR and CDR2 FQNEAQ (reference sequence). The V and J ends lost 5 bases and 2 bases respectively, with 19 bases between them. The CDR3 has 16 amino acids. The CDR3 here is CASSPRGGLPTYEQYF. In nucleotides, the CDR3 is TGTGCCAGCAGCCCGCGCGGGGGCCTCCCCACCTACGAGCAGTACTTC. The variable domain in full, completed from reference TRBV7-9 and TRBJ2-7, reads DTGVSQNPRHKITKRGQNVTFRCDPISEHNRLYWYRQTLGQGPEFLTYFQNEAQLEKSRLLSDRFSAERPKGSFSTLEIQRTEQGDSAMYLCASSPRGGLPTYEQYFGPGTRLTVT.

This clonotype was counted a few times. The chain recombines TRBV7-8 with TRBJ1-5; no reliable D call. Trimming stripped 3 bases from V and 1 base from J, with 13 bases between. The CDR3 length is 16 residues. CDR1 and CDR2 (germline): SGHVS, FQNEAQ. The CDR3 bases are TGTGCCAGCAGCTTTAGTAGGGTTAAGAGCAATCAGCCCCAGCATTTT. Its translation: CASSFSRVKSNQPQHF.

This clonotype was seen many times. The chain recombines TRBV12-3 or TRBV12-4 with TRBJ2-1; TRBD2 matches 9 bases. Germline trimming cut 5 bases from V and 6 bases from J; bases unmatched to any gene: 5. The CDR3 extends over 14 amino acids. CDR3 DNA: TGTGCCAGCAGTGGGGGACTAGCTGGCAATGAGCAGTTCTTC. It is translated as CASSGGLAGNEQFF.

This clonotype was picked up many times. The V gene is TRBV7-2, the J gene TRBJ2-1, with 7 bases fitting TRBD1. The CDR3 extends over 14 amino acids. J was trimmed by 4 bases and V by 4 bases; bases with no gene match: 4. From germline, CDR1 is SGHTA and CDR2 FQGNSA. The CDR3: CASSSQGEYNEQFF. DNA for the CDR3: TGTGCCAGCAGCTCCCAGGGGGAATACAATGAGCAGTTCTTC.

This clonotype was recorded at least ten times. The genes are TRBV12-3 or TRBV12-4 and TRBJ2-1; 9 positions match TRBD1. This CDR3 contains 16 residues. Trimming at V came to 2 bases and at J to 5 bases, leaving 7 bases not matched to a gene. CDR3 in amino acids: CASSLFVGQGHNEQFF. In nucleotides, the CDR3 is TGTGCCAGCAGTTTATTTGTGGGACAGGGCCACAATGAGCAGTTCTTC.

In this sample, this clonotype turned up a few times. The CDR3 DNA follows: TGTGCCAGCAGTAGTTACCCCCAAGAGACCCAGTACTTC. This translates into CASSSYPQETQYF. The chain has TRBV28 and TRBJ2-5; D gene unclear. This CDR3 comprises 13 residues. Per the germline V gene, CDR1 is MDHEN and CDR2 is SYDVKM. Trimming removed 5 bases at V and 1 base at J, with 8 bases between.

This clonotype was picked up a small number of times. The chain couples TRBV5-6 to TRBJ1-5, with 7 bases that match TRBD1. V lost 0 bases and J lost 6; bases outside the gene matches: 9. CDR1 and CDR2 (germline): SGHDT, YYEEEE. The CDR3 is made up of 16 amino acids. Here the CDR3 DNA reads TGTGCCAGCAGCTTGGAGGCAGGGGGTTTGAGTCAGCCCCAGCATTTT. Its protein is CASSLEAGGLSQPQHF.

This clonotype was seen ten or more times. V usage is TRBV28 and J usage is TRBJ1-3, with unresolved D. The CDR3 is 17 amino acids. V lost 2 bases to trimming and J lost 0 bases, with 14 bases between them. Per the germline V gene, CDR1 is MDHEN and CDR2 is SYDVKM. CDR3 amino acids: CASSLEFELSSGNTIYF. In nucleotides, the CDR3 is TGTGCCAGCAGTTTAGAGTTTGAGCTTAGCTCTGGAAACACCATATATTTT.

This clonotype was found many times. The chain recombines TRBV6-5 with TRBJ2-2; 7 bases are a match to TRBD2. After removal of 5 bases from V and 2 bases from J, the junction contained 8 bases not matched to a gene. Germline V lookup: CDR1 MNHEY, CDR2 SVGAGI. This CDR3 has 16 residues. DNA of the CDR3: TGTGCCAGCAGTCGACCCACTAGCGTAAACACCGGGGAGCTGTTTTTT. Protein: CASSRPTSVNTGELFF.

The rearrangement uses TRBV20-1 and TRBJ2-1; TRBD1 or TRBD2 may be the D gene (6 bases each). The CDR3 contains 13 residues. Trimming stripped 7 bases from V and 7 bases from J, with 17 bases between. Germline CDR1 is DFQATT and CDR2 is SNEGSKA (reference sequence). The CDR3 DNA follows: TGCAGTGTTCCGGGGGACATTGTTAATGAGCAGTTCTTC. Protein: CSVPGDIVNEQFF.

This clonotype has just a few counts. As the CDR3 is not closed by the conserved phenylalanine or tryptophan, this likely results from a read error. The rearrangement joins TRBV3-1 to TRBJ2-5; 10 bases line up with TRBD2. The CDR3 has 17 residues. CDR1 is LGHDT, CDR2 YNNKEL, per germline (reference sequence). With 0 bases clipped from V and 1 base from J, the junction kept 5 bases outside the gene matches. CDR3 sequence reads: CASSQDQKRGGQETQYL. As DNA, the CDR3 is TGTGCCAGCAGCCAAGACCAAAAGCGGGGGGGCCAAGAGACCCAGTACCTC.

J is TRBJ1-1 and V is TRBV7-9; D ambiguous. V lost 4 bases to trimming and J lost 3 bases, with 12 bases between them. CDR3 length equals 14 residues. The germline gives CDR1 SEHNR, CDR2 FQNEAQ (reference sequence). The DNA for the CDR3 is TGTGCCAGCAGCTCCCTCGGCCGGGACACTGAAGCTTTCTTT. It is translated as CASSSLGRDTEAFF.